One and the same sample provided the 3 T cell receptor beta chains below, sequenced in a study of T cell changes during pregnancy in multiple sclerosis. Profiling relied on immunoSEQ multiplex PCR, and the TCRdb table lists in-frame clones only, not all of them. The profile shows over 50,000 clones, approximately 85% of them singletons. Sequenced material: peripheral blood, taken in the first trimester of pregnancy. The receptors stem from a female donor with multiple sclerosis, enrolled in a pregnancy study.

This chain connects TRBV9 to TRBJ2-5, with 9 positions matching TRBD2. The CDR3 has 15 amino acids. V trimming: 2 bases; J trimming: 4 bases; junction bases outside the gene matches: 6. CDR1 is SGDLS, CDR2 YYNGEE, per germline. The CDR3 coding sequence is TGTGCCAGCAGCGTGCGGGAGGGCCGGCGAGAGACCCAGTACTTC. Protein: CASSVREGRRETQYF.

The gene calls are TRBV5-4 and TRBJ2-7; 11 nucleotides align to TRBD2. After removal of 4 bases from V and 4 bases from J, the junction contained 4 bases not matched to a gene. Germline V gene data show CDR1 as SGHNT and CDR2 as YYREEE (reference sequence). The CDR3 consists of 14 residues. The CDR3 spells CASSLAGGTYEQYF. The CDR3 DNA reads TGTGCCAGCAGCCTAGCGGGGGGCACTTACGAGCAGTACTTC.

This clone was found once. The V gene is TRBV10-2, the J gene TRBJ2-5; 9 bases fit TRBD2. The CDR3 is 16 residues long. Germline V gene data show CDR1 as WSHSY and CDR2 as SAAADI. Trimming cost V 3 bases and J 5 bases; bases outside gene matches: 10. The CDR3 loop is CASSEGVAGAYETQYF. Here the CDR3 DNA reads TGCGCCAGCAGTGAAGGGGTAGCGGGAGCCTACGAGACCCAGTACTTC.